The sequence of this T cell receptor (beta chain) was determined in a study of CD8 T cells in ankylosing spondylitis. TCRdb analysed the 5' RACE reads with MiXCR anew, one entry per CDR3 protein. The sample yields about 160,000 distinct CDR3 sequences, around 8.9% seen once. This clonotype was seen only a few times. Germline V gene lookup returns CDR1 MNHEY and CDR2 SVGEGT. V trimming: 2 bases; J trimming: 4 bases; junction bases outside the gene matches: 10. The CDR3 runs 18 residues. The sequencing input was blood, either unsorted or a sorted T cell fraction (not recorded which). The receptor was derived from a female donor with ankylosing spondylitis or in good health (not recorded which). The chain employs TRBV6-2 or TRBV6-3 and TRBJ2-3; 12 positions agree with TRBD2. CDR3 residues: CASSYPPTSGRSADTQYF. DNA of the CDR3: TGTGCCAGCAGTTACCCCCCGACTAGCGGGAGAAGCGCAGATACGCAGTATTTT.